Listed below are T cell receptor beta chains from one sample, sequenced in a study of sequential checkpoint blockade in melanoma. The method was immunoSEQ multiplex PCR; TCRdb's version includes in-frame clones alone and lacks a portion of them. The repertoire holds about 5,700 clones, with about 85% as singletons. This sample comprised CD8+ T cells sorted from blood (inferred from file names), obtained from a patient given nivolumab and ipilimumab in sequence. The receptor source for this set is a human donor with melanoma. CDR3s include the opening cysteine and the closing phenylalanine or tryptophan. D genes are given only for firm matches. Some rows mark clone size as missing; the rest say once, few, many or name a class of expanded clone.

v_call: TRBV4-1
j_call: TRBJ1-2
d_call: -
clone_size: -
cdr3_aa: CASSQGQSNYGYTF
cdr3_nt: TGCGCCAGCAGCCAAGGACAGTCTAACTATGGCTACACCTTC

v_call: TRBV6-1
j_call: TRBJ2-7
d_call: TRBD2
clone_size: -
cdr3_aa: CASSASGSYEQYF
cdr3_nt: TGTGCCAGCAGTGCTAGCGGGAGCTACGAGCAGTACTTC

v_call: TRBV9
j_call: TRBJ1-1
d_call: TRBD1
clone_size: few
cdr3_aa: CASSVGQGLFGPTEAFF
cdr3_nt: TGTGCCAGCAGCGTCGGACAGGGACTTTTTGGCCCCACTGAAGCTTTCTTT

v_call: TRBV28
j_call: TRBJ2-1
d_call: -
clone_size: -
cdr3_aa: CASSLTGEAYNEQFF
cdr3_nt: TGTGCCAGCAGTTTAACGGGGGAGGCCTACAATGAGCAGTTCTTC

v_call: TRBV5-1
j_call: TRBJ2-1
d_call: -
clone_size: -
cdr3_aa: CASSIRDLNNEQFF
cdr3_nt: TGCGCCAGCAGCATCCGGGACTTAAACAATGAGCAGTTCTTC

v_call: TRBV29-1
j_call: TRBJ1-1
d_call: -
clone_size: -
cdr3_aa: CSVEQGFGTEAFF
cdr3_nt: TGCAGCGTTGAACAGGGTTTTGGCACTGAAGCTTTCTTT

v_call: TRBV7-2
j_call: TRBJ1-1
d_call: -
clone_size: -
cdr3_aa: CASSFGQEAFF
cdr3_nt: TGTGCCAGCAGCTTTGGACAAGAAGCTTTCTTT

v_call: TRBV15
j_call: TRBJ2-5
d_call: -
clone_size: -
cdr3_aa: CATSSTTLKTGSIQETQYF
cdr3_nt: TGTGCCACCAGCAGCACGACTCTTAAAACCGGGAGCATCCAAGAGACCCAGTACTTC

v_call: TRBV9
j_call: TRBJ2-1
d_call: -
clone_size: -
cdr3_aa: CASSVEAATYNEQFF
cdr3_nt: TGTGCCAGCAGCGTCGAGGCGGCTACCTACAATGAGCAGTTCTTC

v_call: TRBV19
j_call: TRBJ2-3
d_call: TRBD1
clone_size: -
cdr3_aa: CASTPRTGERGHPQYF
cdr3_nt: TGTGCCAGTACCCCCAGGACAGGGGAGAGAGGGCATCCGCAGTATTTT

v_call: TRBV27
j_call: TRBJ2-2
d_call: TRBD2
clone_size: -
cdr3_aa: CASSLWLAGEGAGELFF
cdr3_nt: TGTGCCAGCAGTTTATGGCTAGCGGGAGAGGGGGCCGGGGAGCTGTTTTTT

v_call: TRBV19
j_call: TRBJ1-1
d_call: -
clone_size: -
cdr3_aa: CASSIAGGKNTEAFF
cdr3_nt: TGTGCCAGTAGTATAGCGGGAGGGAAAAACACTGAAGCTTTCTTT

v_call: TRBV6-5
j_call: TRBJ2-7
d_call: TRBD1
clone_size: -
cdr3_aa: CASSHRQGYEQYF
cdr3_nt: TGTGCCAGCAGTCATCGACAGGGCTACGAGCAGTACTTC

v_call: TRBV15
j_call: TRBJ2-5
d_call: -
clone_size: -
cdr3_aa: CATSRDRGWETQYF
cdr3_nt: TGTGCCACCAGCAGAGACAGGGGCTGGGAGACCCAGTACTTC

v_call: TRBV7-6
j_call: TRBJ2-7
d_call: TRBD1
clone_size: -
cdr3_aa: CASSFRTGVHEQYF
cdr3_nt: TGTGCCAGCAGCTTCCGGACAGGGGTCCACGAGCAGTACTTC

v_call: TRBV4-3
j_call: TRBJ2-5
d_call: TRBD1
clone_size: -
cdr3_aa: CASSRTGAGTQYF
cdr3_nt: TGCGCCAGCAGCCGGACAGGGGCCGGGACCCAGTACTTC

v_call: TRBV9
j_call: TRBJ2-7
d_call: TRBD1
clone_size: once
cdr3_aa: CASSGTGHGYEQYF
cdr3_nt: TGTGCCAGCAGCGGGACAGGGCATGGGTACGAGCAGTACTTC

v_call: TRBV25-1
j_call: TRBJ2-1
d_call: -
clone_size: -
cdr3_aa: CASTDRSATDEQFF
cdr3_nt: TGTGCCAGCACCGACAGATCAGCGACCGATGAGCAGTTCTTC

v_call: TRBV4-3
j_call: TRBJ2-7
d_call: -
clone_size: -
cdr3_aa: CASSQDTDSPYEQYF
cdr3_nt: TGCGCCAGCAGCCAAGATACGGACAGTCCCTACGAGCAGTACTTC

v_call: TRBV9
j_call: TRBJ2-1
d_call: -
clone_size: -
cdr3_aa: CASSVGVAAHNEQFF
cdr3_nt: TGTGCCAGCAGCGTAGGAGTAGCGGCCCACAATGAGCAGTTCTTC

v_call: TRBV4-1
j_call: TRBJ1-4
d_call: -
clone_size: -
cdr3_aa: CASSRYSDSNEKLFF
cdr3_nt: TGCGCCAGCAGCCGATACTCCGACAGTAATGAAAAACTGTTTTTT

v_call: TRBV5-1
j_call: TRBJ2-1
d_call: TRBD2
clone_size: -
cdr3_aa: CASSLFGREVDNEQFF
cdr3_nt: TGCGCCAGCAGCTTGTTCGGGCGGGAGGTCGACAATGAGCAGTTCTTC

v_call: TRBV7-3
j_call: TRBJ2-5
d_call: TRBD2
clone_size: -
cdr3_aa: CASSLWAGGGETQYF
cdr3_nt: TGTGCCAGCAGCTTATGGGCGGGAGGGGGTGAGACCCAGTACTTC

v_call: TRBV4-2
j_call: TRBJ1-5
d_call: TRBD1
clone_size: -
cdr3_aa: CASSPRNDRGWNFYSNQPQHF
cdr3_nt: TGTGCCAGCAGCCCACGTAACGACAGGGGGTGGAATTTCTATAGCAATCAGCCCCAGCATTTT

v_call: TRBV27
j_call: TRBJ2-3
d_call: -
clone_size: -
cdr3_aa: CASSYGGTQYF
cdr3_nt: TGTGCCAGCAGTTATGGGGGGACGCAGTATTTT

v_call: TRBV28
j_call: TRBJ2-7
d_call: -
clone_size: -
cdr3_aa: CASSSGFYEQYF
cdr3_nt: TGTGCCAGCAGTTCAGGGTTCTACGAGCAGTACTTC